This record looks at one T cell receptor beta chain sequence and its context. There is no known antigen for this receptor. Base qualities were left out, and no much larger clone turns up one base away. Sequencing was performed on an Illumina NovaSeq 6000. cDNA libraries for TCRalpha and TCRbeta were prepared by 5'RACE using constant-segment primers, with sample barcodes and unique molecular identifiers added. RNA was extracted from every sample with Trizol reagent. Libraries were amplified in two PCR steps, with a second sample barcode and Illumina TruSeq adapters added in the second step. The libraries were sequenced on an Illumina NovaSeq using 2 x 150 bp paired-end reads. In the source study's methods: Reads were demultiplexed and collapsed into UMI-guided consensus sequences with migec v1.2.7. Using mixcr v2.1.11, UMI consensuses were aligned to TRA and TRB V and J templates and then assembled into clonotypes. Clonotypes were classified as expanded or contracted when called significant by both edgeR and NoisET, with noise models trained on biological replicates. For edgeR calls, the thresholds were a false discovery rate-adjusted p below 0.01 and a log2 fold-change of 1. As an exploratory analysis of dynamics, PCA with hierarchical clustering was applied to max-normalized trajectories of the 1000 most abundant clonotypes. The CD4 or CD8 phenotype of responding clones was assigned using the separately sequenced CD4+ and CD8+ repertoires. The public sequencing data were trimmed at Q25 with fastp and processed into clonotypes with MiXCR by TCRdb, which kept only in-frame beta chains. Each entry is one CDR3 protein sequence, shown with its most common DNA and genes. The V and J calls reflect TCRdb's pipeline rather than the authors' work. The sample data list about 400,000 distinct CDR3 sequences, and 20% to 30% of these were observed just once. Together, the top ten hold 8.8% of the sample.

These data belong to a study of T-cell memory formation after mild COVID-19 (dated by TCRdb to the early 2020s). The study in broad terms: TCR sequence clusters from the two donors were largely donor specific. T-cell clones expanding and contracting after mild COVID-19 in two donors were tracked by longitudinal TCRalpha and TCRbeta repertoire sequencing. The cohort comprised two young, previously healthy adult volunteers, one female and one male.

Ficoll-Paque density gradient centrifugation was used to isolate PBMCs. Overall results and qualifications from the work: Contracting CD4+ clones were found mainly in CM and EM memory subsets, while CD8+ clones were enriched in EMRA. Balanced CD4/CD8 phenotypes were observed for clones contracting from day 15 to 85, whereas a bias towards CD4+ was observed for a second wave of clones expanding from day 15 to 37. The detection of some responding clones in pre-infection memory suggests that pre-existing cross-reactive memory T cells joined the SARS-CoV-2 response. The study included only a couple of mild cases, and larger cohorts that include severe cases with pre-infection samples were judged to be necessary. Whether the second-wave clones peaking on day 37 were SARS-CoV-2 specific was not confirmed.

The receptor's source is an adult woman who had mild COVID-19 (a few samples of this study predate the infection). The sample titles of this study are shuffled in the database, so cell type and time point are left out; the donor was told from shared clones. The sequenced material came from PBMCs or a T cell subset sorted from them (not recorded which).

The encoded CDR3 is CASRQQGAHYGYTF. The nucleotide sequence reads as follows: TGTGCCAGCAGACAGCAGGGGGCGCACTATGGCTACACCTTC. The rearrangement joined TRBV12-3 or TRBV12-4 to TRBJ1-2; 8 bases in the middle match TRBD1. Unmatched junction bases come to 6, with V trimmed by 6 bases and J by 3 bases. The cysteine opens and the phenylalanine closes a CDR3 of 14 amino acids. Of all the DNA, just the CDR3 is kept, 42 bases in frame from base 1.